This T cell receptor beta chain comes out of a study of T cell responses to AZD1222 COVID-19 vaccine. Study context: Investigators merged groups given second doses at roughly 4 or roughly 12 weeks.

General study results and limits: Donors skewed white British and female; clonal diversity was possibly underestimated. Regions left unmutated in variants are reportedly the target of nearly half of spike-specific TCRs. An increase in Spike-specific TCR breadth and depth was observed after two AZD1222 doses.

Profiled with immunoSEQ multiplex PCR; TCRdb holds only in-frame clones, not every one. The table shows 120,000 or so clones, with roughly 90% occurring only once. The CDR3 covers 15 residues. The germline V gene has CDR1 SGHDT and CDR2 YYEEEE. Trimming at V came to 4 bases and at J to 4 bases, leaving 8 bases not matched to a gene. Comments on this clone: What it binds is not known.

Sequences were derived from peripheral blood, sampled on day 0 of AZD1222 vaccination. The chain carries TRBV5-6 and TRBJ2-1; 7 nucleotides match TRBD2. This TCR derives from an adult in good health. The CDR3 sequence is CASSRRLAEYNEQFF. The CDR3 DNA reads TGTGCCAGCAGCCGGCGGCTAGCGGAGTACAATGAGCAGTTCTTC. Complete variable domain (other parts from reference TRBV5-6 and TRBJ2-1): DAGVTQSPTHLIKTRGQQVTLRCSPKSGHDTVSWYQQALGQGPQFIFQYYEEEERQRGNFPDRFSGHQFPNYSSELNVNALLLGDSALYLCASSRRLAEYNEQFFGPGTRLTVL.